These T cell receptor beta chains were read from a single sample in a study of T cells in Graves' hyperthyroidism and ophthalmopathy. TCRdb re-derived calls from the multiplex PCR reads in MiXCR, one entry per CDR3 protein. The sample shows 500,000 to 750,000 distinct CDR3 sequences, about a sixth of them seen only once. Input material: blood. The receptors come from a woman in her thirties with Graves' hyperthyroidism. The CDR3 runs from the conserved cysteine through the conserved F or W. Each record gives: D gene, clone size, V gene, J gene, CDR3 DNA, CDR3 protein. D genes are given only for firm matches. Rows may omit the clone size; those that give it use once, few, many or a size class.

d_call: -
clone_size: few
v_call: TRBV9
j_call: TRBJ1-1
cdr3_nt: TGTGCCAGCAGCGCCTACACCTCCATGAACACTGAAGCTTTCTTT
cdr3_aa: CASSAYTSMNTEAFF

d_call: TRBD2
clone_size: few
v_call: TRBV7-3
j_call: TRBJ2-1
cdr3_nt: TGTGCCAGCAGCTTACAGCGGGGGACCTACAATGAGCAGCTCTTC
cdr3_aa: CASSLQRGTYNEQLF

d_call: -
clone_size: -
v_call: TRBV6-1
j_call: TRBJ2-3
cdr3_nt: TGTGCCAGCAGACCGACTTCTGGGCCAACAGATACGCAGTATTTT
cdr3_aa: CASRPTSGPTDTQYF

d_call: TRBD2
clone_size: many
v_call: TRBV28
j_call: TRBJ2-1
cdr3_nt: TGTGCCAGCAGTTTGGACGCGGGAGGAGGCTACAATGAGCAGTTCTTC
cdr3_aa: CASSLDAGGGYNEQFF

d_call: -
clone_size: -
v_call: TRBV30
j_call: TRBJ1-5
cdr3_nt: TGTGCCTGGAGTTGGGGCGGTAGCAATCAGCCCCAGCATTTT
cdr3_aa: CAWSWGGSNQPQHF

d_call: -
clone_size: -
v_call: TRBV30
j_call: TRBJ2-7
cdr3_nt: TGTGCCTGGAATCGAGGCGGTCCAACCTACGAGCAGTACTTC
cdr3_aa: CAWNRGGPTYEQYF

d_call: -
clone_size: few
v_call: TRBV3-1
j_call: TRBJ2-2
cdr3_nt: TGTGCCAGCAGCCAAGTTTTTAACACCGGGGAGCTGTTTTTT
cdr3_aa: CASSQVFNTGELFF

d_call: -
clone_size: many
v_call: TRBV7-2
j_call: TRBJ2-7
cdr3_nt: TGTGCCAGCAGCTACTTGACGAGCAACTACGAGCAGTACTTC
cdr3_aa: CASSYLTSNYEQYF

d_call: TRBD1
clone_size: many
v_call: TRBV28
j_call: TRBJ1-4
cdr3_nt: TGTGCCAGCAGACGTTCCGGGACAGGGGGTGAAAAACTGTTTTTT
cdr3_aa: CASRRSGTGGEKLFF

d_call: TRBD2
clone_size: many
v_call: TRBV20-1
j_call: TRBJ2-3
cdr3_nt: TGCAGTGTTCTAGCGGGCCACACAGATACGCAGTATTTT
cdr3_aa: CSVLAGHTDTQYF

d_call: -
clone_size: -
v_call: TRBV27
j_call: TRBJ2-1
cdr3_nt: TGTGCCAGCACCACCTTTCCCTCTGAGCAGTTCTTC
cdr3_aa: CASTTFPSEQFF

d_call: -
clone_size: many
v_call: TRBV5-1
j_call: TRBJ2-1
cdr3_nt: TGCGCCAGCAGCTCTACCAGGGATTCTGATCCTTTCAATGAGCAGTTCTTC
cdr3_aa: CASSSTRDSDPFNEQFF

d_call: -
clone_size: many
v_call: TRBV11-3
j_call: TRBJ2-1
cdr3_nt: TGTGCCAGCAGCCCATCTGATTCCTACAATGAGCAGTTCTTC
cdr3_aa: CASSPSDSYNEQFF

d_call: TRBD1
clone_size: -
v_call: TRBV27
j_call: TRBJ2-7
cdr3_nt: TGTGCCAGCAGAGCGGACAGGGGGGGCATCTACGAGCAGTACTTC
cdr3_aa: CASRADRGGIYEQYF

d_call: -
clone_size: -
v_call: TRBV3-1
j_call: TRBJ2-7
cdr3_nt: TGTGCCAGCAGCAGAAGTTACGGGCAGTACTTC
cdr3_aa: CASSRSYGQYF

d_call: -
clone_size: -
v_call: TRBV19
j_call: TRBJ1-1
cdr3_nt: TGTGCCAGTAGTATAGTCCCGGGAGGCACTGAAGCTTTCTTT
cdr3_aa: CASSIVPGGTEAFF

d_call: -
clone_size: many
v_call: TRBV28
j_call: TRBJ1-5
cdr3_nt: TGTGCCAGCAGTCCCCAGGGGACTTCTAGCAATCAGCCCCAGCATTTT
cdr3_aa: CASSPQGTSSNQPQHF

d_call: -
clone_size: many
v_call: TRBV29-1
j_call: TRBJ1-1
cdr3_nt: TGCAGCGCAATTAGAGGGGGTGGTGAAGCTTTCTTT
cdr3_aa: CSAIRGGGEAFF

d_call: -
clone_size: -
v_call: TRBV29-1
j_call: TRBJ2-6
cdr3_nt: TGCAGCGTTGGCCCCGACCGATCTGGGGCCAACGTCCTGACTTTC
cdr3_aa: CSVGPDRSGANVLTF

d_call: -
clone_size: many
v_call: TRBV30
j_call: TRBJ2-2
cdr3_nt: TGTGCCTGGAGTGTATTGGACACCGGGGAGCTGTTTTTT
cdr3_aa: CAWSVLDTGELFF

d_call: -
clone_size: many
v_call: TRBV20-1
j_call: TRBJ1-5
cdr3_nt: TGCAGTGCTAGAGATCCCCACAACCGGATCCAGCCCCAGCATTTT
cdr3_aa: CSARDPHNRIQPQHF

d_call: TRBD2
clone_size: many
v_call: TRBV6-2/TRBV6-3
j_call: TRBJ2-1
cdr3_nt: TGTGCCAGCAGTTACTCGGGCGGGAGACGGAATGAGCAGTTCTTC
cdr3_aa: CASSYSGGRRNEQFF

d_call: TRBD1
clone_size: once
v_call: TRBV7-2
j_call: TRBJ1-5
cdr3_nt: TGTGCCAGCAGCTCCGCCGGGACAGGGGCCTATCGGCCCCAGCATTTT
cdr3_aa: CASSSAGTGAYRPQHF

d_call: TRBD1
clone_size: many
v_call: TRBV12-3/TRBV12-4
j_call: TRBJ2-1
cdr3_nt: TGTGCCAGCAGAGCCGGGACAGGGAGGGTCAATGAGCAGTTCTTC
cdr3_aa: CASRAGTGRVNEQFF

d_call: -
clone_size: few
v_call: TRBV7-9
j_call: TRBJ2-1
cdr3_nt: TGTGCCAGCAGCTCCTCCCGACAAAGCAGCTCCTACAATGAGCAGTTCTTC
cdr3_aa: CASSSSRQSSSYNEQFF

d_call: TRBD2
clone_size: -
v_call: TRBV4-1
j_call: TRBJ2-1
cdr3_nt: TGCGCCAGCAGCCAAGTCGGGCTAGCGGGAGCGGATGAGCAGTTCTTC
cdr3_aa: CASSQVGLAGADEQFF

d_call: -
clone_size: many
v_call: TRBV11-2
j_call: TRBJ2-1
cdr3_nt: TGTGCCAGCAGCTATACGATGAATGAGCAGTTCTTC
cdr3_aa: CASSYTMNEQFF

d_call: -
clone_size: few
v_call: TRBV4-1
j_call: TRBJ2-2
cdr3_nt: TGCGCCAGCAGCCAAGATCGAGCGGCGAACACCGGGGAGCTGTTTTTT
cdr3_aa: CASSQDRAANTGELFF

d_call: -
clone_size: -
v_call: TRBV25-1
j_call: TRBJ1-2
cdr3_nt: TGTGCCAGCAGTGAATATACGGGGGTTTCTGGCTACACCTTC
cdr3_aa: CASSEYTGVSGYTF

d_call: -
clone_size: few
v_call: TRBV10-2
j_call: TRBJ2-1
cdr3_nt: TGCGCCAGCAGTGCAGCATACAATGAGCAGTTCTTC
cdr3_aa: CASSAAYNEQFF

d_call: -
clone_size: many
v_call: TRBV20-1
j_call: TRBJ1-3
cdr3_nt: TGCAGTGCTAGGAGGGTAACAGGGACTGGAAACACCATATATTTT
cdr3_aa: CSARRVTGTGNTIYF